This T cell receptor (beta chain) stems from a study of T-cell reconstitution after alpha-beta-depleted transplantation in children. Library preparation (for TCRbeta) was performed with unique molecular identifiers. TCRdb ran MiXCR on the PCR reads and lists one entry per CDR3 protein. Found here are some 520,000 distinct CDR3 sequences, around a third of them singletons; the top ten hold 2% to 3%. CDR1 is LNHDA and CDR2 is SQIVND in the germline V gene (reference sequence). Trimming removed 3 bases from V and 9 bases from J; junction bases left unmatched: 11. The CDR3 has 15 amino acids. The J gene is TRBJ2-1, the V gene TRBV19, with 7 bases matching TRBD2. The material sequenced was PBMCs from the stem cell graft donor, taken from the stem cell graft. The source is a human donor who donated a stem cell graft to a child with aplastic anemia. CDR3 sequence (DNA): TGTGCCAGTAGTATCTCCCCACAGCTAGCGGCTGAGCAGTTCTTC. It yields the protein CASSISPQLAAEQFF.